Shown below are 32 T cell receptor beta chains from a single sample sequenced in a study of shared clonotypes between healthy human individuals. Clones were read by immunoSEQ multiplex PCR, and TCRdb kept only the in-frame ones, dropping some. Of around 550,000 clones detected, about 95% appear once; the ten largest clones hold around 0.11%. Naive CD8 isolation took CD45RO-negative cells positively selected for CCR7 and excluded terminally differentiated effector memory CD45RA+ cells. Sequenced: naive CD8+ T cells sorted from blood. Receptors originate from a woman aged 30 to 39 in good health.

This chain joins TRBV14 and TRBJ2-7; TRBD2 aligns across 8 bases. The V gene's germline CDR1 is SGHDN and CDR2 FVKESK. The CDR3 loop spans 17 amino acids. J lost 5 bases, V lost 4 bases, and 16 bases had no gene match. The CDR3 nucleotides are TGTGCCAGCAGCCGGGTGGAGGTGGGACTAGAGCAAGACGAGCAGTACTTC. This gives the protein CASSRVEVGLEQDEQYF.

In its sample, this clone was seen once. The V call is TRBV7-8, the J call TRBJ2-7; 8 bases are a match to TRBD2. This CDR3 spans 16 amino acids. J lost 0 bases, V lost 4 bases, and 8 bases had no gene match. Germline CDR1 is SGHVS and CDR2 is FQNEAQ. CDR3 sequence reads: CASSSLAGRSSYEQYF. The CDR3 DNA reads TGTGCCAGCAGCTCATTAGCGGGAAGGAGCTCCTACGAGCAGTACTTC. Full variable domain (rest looked up from reference TRBV7-8 and TRBJ2-7): GAGVSQSPRYKVAKRGQDVALRCDPISGHVSLFWYQQALGQGPEFLTYFQNEAQLDKSGLPSDRFFAERPEGSVSTLKIQRTQQEDSAVYLCASSSLAGRSSYEQYFGPGTRLTVT.

This chain joins TRBV11-3 and TRBJ1-1; D ambiguous. The CDR3 spans 14 residues. Germline assignment: CDR1 SGHNT and CDR2 YENEEA. Trimming took 2 bases from V and 5 from J, leaving 12 bases between them. CDR3 DNA sequence: TGTGCCAGCAGCTTAAACGGGTTGTTAACTGAAGCTTTCTTT. Translation gives CASSLNGLLTEAFF.

A note on this clone: Distinct nucleotide sequences in the sample also encode this CDR3. This chain joins TRBV9 and TRBJ2-7; D gene ambiguous. Trimming cost V 0 bases and J 3 bases, with 7 bases left between them. The CDR3 has 13 amino acids. Germline CDR1 and CDR2: SGDLS and YYNGEE. The CDR3 DNA follows: TGTGCCAGCAGCGTAGGCGAGAGCTACGAGCAGTACTTC. It yields the protein CASSVGESYEQYF.

V gene TRBV28 combines with J gene TRBJ2-1, with 9 bases matching TRBD2. The CDR3 loop spans 15 amino acids. Trimming took 4 bases from V and 3 from J; bases not matched to a gene: 4. Per germline, CDR1 MDHEN and CDR2 SYDVKM. CDR3 sequence reads: CASSSPLAGYNEQFF. In nucleotides, the CDR3 is TGTGCCAGCAGTTCGCCACTAGCGGGCTACAATGAGCAGTTCTTC.

The chain uses TRBV5-1 and TRBJ2-7; 9 bases fit TRBD1. After removal of 4 bases from V and 1 base from J, the junction contained 9 bases not matched to a gene. The CDR3 runs to 16 residues. CDR1 and CDR2 (germline): SGHRS, YFSETQ. The CDR3 nucleotides read TGCGCCAGCAGCGGCACGACAGGGGGTCTTTCCTACGAGCAGTACTTC. It codes for CASSGTTGGLSYEQYF.

The chain couples TRBV6-5 to TRBJ2-1; 9 nucleotides align to TRBD2. The V segment lost 6 bases and the J segment 1 base; nucleotides outside the gene matches: 4. Germline V gene data show CDR1 as MNHEY and CDR2 as SVGAGI. The CDR3 covers 15 residues. The CDR3, as DNA: TGTGCCAGCAGAGTACTAGCGGGTTCCTACAATGAGCAGTTCTTC. This codes for CASRVLAGSYNEQFF.

The genes are TRBV11-2 and TRBJ1-3; no definite D call. Germline V gene lookup returns CDR1 SGHAT and CDR2 FQNNGV. V was pared by 1 base and J by 0 bases, with 7 bases between. The CDR3 length is 15 residues. The CDR3 DNA sequence: TGTGCCAGCAGCTTAGTGGAGGGCTCTGGAAACACCATATATTTT. It encodes CASSLVEGSGNTIYF. Full variable domain (outside the CDR3, taken from reference TRBV11-2 and TRBJ1-3): EAGVAQSPRYKIIEKRQSVAFWCNPISGHATLYWYQQILGQGPKLLIQFQNNGVVDDSQLPKDRFSAERLKGVDSTLKIQPAKLEDSAVYLCASSLVEGSGNTIYFGEGSWLTVV.

The chain employs TRBV19 and TRBJ1-2; D is perhaps TRBD1 (5 bases). Deletions cut 5 bases from V and 3 bases from J, with 13 bases between. This CDR3 comprises 14 residues. Germline assignment: CDR1 LNHDA and CDR2 SQIVND (reference sequence). CDR3 coding DNA: TGTGCCAGTAGTCTGAATTGGGGGGACTATGGCTACACCTTC. Its protein product is CASSLNWGDYGYTF.

V gene TRBV6-1 combines with J gene TRBJ1-2, with TRBD1 as a possible D gene (5 bases). This CDR3 is 15 amino acids long. Trimming left V 2 bases short and J 3 bases short, with 13 bases between. Germline CDR1 is MNHNS and CDR2 is SASEGT. The CDR3 bases are TGTGCCAGCAGTGAATTGGGAGGGACTGACTATGGCTACACCTTC. This sequence encodes CASSELGGTDYGYTF.

DNA for the CDR3: TGTGCCAGCAGCTTGGCGTTTGGGAGAGACGACATTCAGTACTTC. Encoded protein: CASSLAFGRDDIQYF. The genes are TRBV7-9 and TRBJ2-4; D perhaps matches TRBD2 (5 bases). V lost 3 bases and J 8 bases, leaving 17 bases between the germline ends. This CDR3 has 15 residues. CDR1 is SEHNR and CDR2 is FQNEAQ in the germline V gene (reference sequence).

This chain connects TRBV28 to TRBJ1-1; no clear D gene. V was clipped by 2 bases and J by 5 bases, with 15 bases between them. CDR1 is MDHEN, CDR2 SYDVKM, per germline. There are 15 residues in the CDR3. This chain's CDR3 is CASSLGSVDGTEAFF. Here the CDR3 DNA reads TGTGCCAGCAGTTTAGGTTCCGTCGACGGGACTGAAGCTTTCTTT.

This chain uses TRBV6-1 with TRBJ1-5, with 8 bases lining up with TRBD1. CDR3 size: 18 residues. Germline V gene lookup returns CDR1 MNHNS and CDR2 SASEGT. V dropped 1 base and J dropped 6; count of bases not matched to a gene: 14. The chain's CDR3 is CASSEVGQATTRGQPQHF. The CDR3 nucleotides are TGTGCCAGCAGTGAAGTGGGACAGGCGACGACCCGTGGTCAGCCCCAGCATTTT.

The CDR3 is CASSSLAGSYEQYF. The DNA for the CDR3 is TGTGCCAGCAGCTCACTAGCGGGCTCCTACGAGCAGTACTTC. The gene calls are TRBV7-2 and TRBJ2-7, with TRBD2 identical over 9 bases. This CDR3 has 14 amino acids. The germline CDR1 and CDR2 sequences are SGHTA and FQGNSA. J lost 0 bases, V lost 4 bases, and 1 base had no gene match.

The V and J genes are TRBV5-1 and TRBJ2-5, with D uncertain. The V end was cut by 0 bases, the J end by 5 bases, with 11 bases between. CDR1 and CDR2 (germline): SGHRS, YFSETQ. There are 14 residues in the CDR3. The CDR3: CASSLEGQLETQYF. DNA for the CDR3: TGCGCCAGCAGCTTGGAAGGCCAACTGGAGACCCAGTACTTC.

The V call is TRBV27, the J call TRBJ2-7; D is uncertain. The CDR3 is 13 residues long. Germline loops: CDR1 MNHEY, CDR2 SMNVEV (reference sequence). The V end was cut by 4 bases, the J end by 3 bases, with 10 bases between. The CDR3 loop is CASSWEVGYEQYF. CDR3 nucleotides: TGTGCCAGCAGTTGGGAAGTTGGCTACGAGCAGTACTTC.

With regard to this clone: Other DNA sequences in the sample encode the same CDR3. V usage is TRBV19 and J usage is TRBJ2-7; TRBD2 might be the D (6 bases). Trimming pared 2 bases from V and 2 bases from J, leaving 10 bases between. Germline CDR1 LNHDA, CDR2 SQIVND (reference sequence). The CDR3 is 14 amino acids. Here the CDR3 reads CASSITGEAYEQYF. For the CDR3, the DNA is TGTGCCAGTAGTATAACGGGAGAAGCCTACGAGCAGTACTTC.

This chain links TRBV28 with TRBJ2-7; TRBD2 is a possible D gene (5 bases). The CDR3 contains 17 residues. Germline loops: CDR1 MDHEN, CDR2 SYDVKM. Trimming removed 4 bases at V and 1 base at J, with 20 bases between. The CDR3 sequence is CASSSHAEGANSYEQYF. The CDR3 DNA is TGTGCCAGCAGTTCTCACGCAGAGGGTGCCAATTCCTACGAGCAGTACTTC.

The table lists this clone with a few counts. V usage is TRBV27 and J usage is TRBJ2-7; 10 bases align to TRBD2. The CDR3 sequence is 15 residues long. V trimming: 8 bases; J trimming: 1 base; junction bases outside the gene matches: 8. Germline loops: CDR1 MNHEY, CDR2 SMNVEV (reference sequence). Here the CDR3 DNA reads TGTGCCAGCTCCTCCGGACTAGCGGCATCCTACGAGCAGTACTTC. This gives the protein CASSSGLAASYEQYF.

The chain is built from TRBV14 and TRBJ2-2; 13 nucleotides align to TRBD2. The V and J ends lost 3 bases and 6 bases, in that order; junction bases with no gene match: 13. The CDR3 contains 19 residues. CDR1 SGHDN and CDR2 FVKESK come from the germline V gene. The chain's CDR3 is CASSHFMTSGRLLPGELFF. The CDR3, as DNA: TGTGCCAGCAGCCACTTCATGACTAGCGGGAGGCTCCTTCCCGGGGAGCTGTTTTTT. Based on the CDR3 plus reference TRBV14 and TRBJ2-2, the full variable domain is EAGVTQFPSHSVIEKGQTVTLRCDPISGHDNLYWYRRVMGKEIKFLLHFVKESKQDESGMPNNRFLAERTGGTYSTLKVQPAELEDSGVYFCASSHFMTSGRLLPGELFFGEGSRLTVL.

This clone has just one count. CDR3 sequence (DNA): TGTGCCATCAGTGCGACTAGCGGGAGGGCCCGAGATACGCAGTATTTT. It is translated as CAISATSGRARDTQYF. V and J are TRBV10-3 and TRBJ2-3; 14 bases match TRBD2. V trimming: 4 bases; J trimming: 5 bases; junction bases outside the gene matches: 5. The germline V gene has CDR1 ENHRY and CDR2 SYGVKD. The CDR3 totals 16 residues.

The J gene is TRBJ1-1, the V gene TRBV30; D gene uncertain. The germline V and J ends were trimmed by 2 bases and 6 bases, with 22 bases remaining between them. This CDR3 contains 16 residues. The germline V gene has CDR1 GTSNPN and CDR2 SVGIG (reference sequence). CDR3 protein: CAWSSTNEVVFAEAFF. The CDR3, as DNA: TGTGCCTGGAGTTCTACAAACGAAGTAGTTTTCGCTGAAGCTTTCTTT. The full variable domain, its missing parts supplied by reference TRBV30 and TRBJ1-1, is SQTIHQWPATLVQPVGSPLSLECTVEGTSNPNLYWYRQAAGRGLQLLFYSVGIGQISSEVPQNLSASRPQDRQFILSSKKLLLSDSGFYLCAWSSTNEVVFAEAFFGQGTRLTVV.

The chain combines TRBV4-1 with TRBJ1-1, with D unclear. The V and J ends lost 0 bases and 0 bases respectively, with 11 bases between them. The CDR3 extends over 16 amino acids. CDR1 and CDR2 from the germline V gene are MGHRA and YSYEKL. CDR3 in amino acids: CASSQERHGMNTEAFF. The CDR3 coding sequence is TGCGCCAGCAGCCAAGAAAGGCACGGGATGAACACTGAAGCTTTCTTT.

The chain combines TRBV2 with TRBJ2-1; TRBD2 matches 9 bases. From germline, CDR1 is SNHLY and CDR2 FYNNEI. This CDR3 is built from 19 residues. The V and J ends lost 3 bases and 0 bases, in that order; junction bases with no gene match: 12. DNA of the CDR3: TGTGCCAGCAGTGAGCCGATAGCGGGAGCCTTTAGCTCCTACAATGAGCAGTTCTTC. Its protein is CASSEPIAGAFSSYNEQFF.

CDR3 sequence (DNA): TGTGCCAGCAGCGTAACAGGGGCCAGCTACGAGCAGTACTTC. It translates to CASSVTGASYEQYF. The chain carries TRBV5-4 and TRBJ2-7; 7 nucleotides match TRBD1. This CDR3 comprises 14 residues. Germline CDR1 SGHNT, CDR2 YYREEE (reference sequence). V lost 4 bases, J lost 3 bases, and 7 bases stayed unmatched.

The chain employs TRBV19 and TRBJ1-1; unclear D gene. The CDR3 totals 12 residues. In germline, CDR1 is LNHDA, CDR2 SQIVND (reference sequence). V dropped 3 bases and J dropped 6 bases, with 8 bases sitting between them. The CDR3 loop reads CASSIPGPEAFF. The CDR3 bases are TGTGCCAGTAGTATCCCCGGCCCTGAAGCTTTCTTT.

The chain's CDR3 is CATSIYRTGGEQYF. The CDR3 nucleotides read TGTGCCACCAGCATCTACCGGACAGGGGGCGAGCAGTACTTC. The J gene is TRBJ2-7, the V gene TRBV15; 10 nucleotides match TRBD1. After removal of 4 bases from V and 6 bases from J, the junction contained 6 bases not matched to a gene. CDR3 length: 14 amino acids. CDR1 is LNHNV and CDR2 is YYDKDF in the germline V gene (reference sequence).

The rearrangement joins TRBV28 to TRBJ1-6, with D perhaps matching TRBD1 (6 bases). V shed 9 bases and J shed 9 bases, with 24 bases lying between them. This CDR3 is built from 16 residues. Germline V gene lookup returns CDR1 MDHEN and CDR2 SYDVKM. Written as DNA, the CDR3 is TGTGCCAGTCAATCAATCACGACAGACAGGACTTCACCCCTCCACTTT. It specifies CASQSITTDRTSPLHF.

This chain links TRBV4-1 with TRBJ2-7; 7 positions agree with TRBD2. V dropped 1 base and J dropped 7; count of bases not matched to a gene: 10. In germline, CDR1 is MGHRA, CDR2 YSYEKL. This CDR3 is 15 amino acids long. The CDR3 sequence is CASSQVSGGAGEQYF. The CDR3 DNA follows: TGCGCCAGCAGCCAAGTATCGGGCGGAGCGGGGGAGCAGTACTTC.

The chain has TRBV19 and TRBJ1-1, with D unclear. The CDR3 runs to 15 residues. The V gene lost 3 bases and the J gene lost 4 bases, with 15 bases spanning the gap. The V gene's germline CDR1 is LNHDA and CDR2 SQIVND (reference sequence). This CDR3 reads CASSMWREEPTEAFF. For the CDR3, the DNA is TGTGCCAGTAGTATGTGGAGGGAAGAGCCCACTGAAGCTTTCTTT.

The chain has TRBV28 and TRBJ2-1; D unclear. Between the trimmed V and J ends, which lost 4 bases and 4 bases, there was a span of 17 bases. CDR3 size: 16 residues. Germline V gene data show CDR1 as MDHEN and CDR2 as SYDVKM. CDR3 coding DNA: TGTGCCAGCAGTTCCCCGCTAGAAGATAGATACAATGAGCAGTTCTTC. This translates into CASSSPLEDRYNEQFF.

This chain connects TRBV7-8 to TRBJ2-2, with a tentative D call TRBD1 (7 bases). Trimming shortened V by 3 bases and J by 2 bases, and 13 bases separated the two germline ends. The CDR3 consists of 16 residues. Germline assignment: CDR1 SGHVS and CDR2 FQNEAQ. CDR3: CASSLEGAENTGELFF. The CDR3 nucleotides read TGTGCCAGCAGCTTGGAGGGGGCGGAAAACACCGGGGAGCTGTTTTTT.